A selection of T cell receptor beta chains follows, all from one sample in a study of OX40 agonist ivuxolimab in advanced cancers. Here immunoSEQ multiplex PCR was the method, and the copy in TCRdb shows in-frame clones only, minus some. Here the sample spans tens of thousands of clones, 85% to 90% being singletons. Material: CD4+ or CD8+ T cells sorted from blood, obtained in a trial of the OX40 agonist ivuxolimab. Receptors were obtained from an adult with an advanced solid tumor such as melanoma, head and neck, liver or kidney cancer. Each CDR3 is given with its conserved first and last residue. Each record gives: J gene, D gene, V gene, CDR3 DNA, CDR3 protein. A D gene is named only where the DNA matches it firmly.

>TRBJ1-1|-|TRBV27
TGTGCCAGCAGTTTAAGACCCGCGAACACTGAAGCTTTCTTT
CASSLRPANTEAFF
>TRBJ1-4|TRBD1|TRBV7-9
TGTGCCAGCAGCTTAGACTGGGGACAGGGCGATGAAAAACTGTTTTTT
CASSLDWGQGDEKLFF
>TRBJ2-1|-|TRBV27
TGTGCCAGCAGTCGAGGTTCCTCCTACAATGAGCAGTTCTTC
CASSRGSSYNEQFF
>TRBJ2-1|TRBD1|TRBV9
TGTGCCAGCAGCGTTGGGGCCGGACAGGGATACAATGAGCAGTTCTTC
CASSVGAGQGYNEQFF
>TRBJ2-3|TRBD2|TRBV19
TGTGCCAGTAGTCCGTCGGGACTAGCGAGTTCAGATACGCAGTATTTT
CASSPSGLASSDTQYF
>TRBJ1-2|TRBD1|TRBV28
TGTGCCAGCAGTCCCGGACAGGGGGCGTATGGCTACACCTTC
CASSPGQGAYGYTF
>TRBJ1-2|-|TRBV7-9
TGTGCCAGCAGCTTAGGACAGGAGTATGGCTACACCTTC
CASSLGQEYGYTF
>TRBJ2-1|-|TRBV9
TGTGCCAGCAGCGCAGAGAGGACTACTGAGCAGTTCTTC
CASSAERTTEQFF
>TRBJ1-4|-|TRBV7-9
TGTGCCAGCAGCTTGATTGGAGGGGACGGGGAAAAACTGTTTTTT
CASSLIGGDGEKLFF
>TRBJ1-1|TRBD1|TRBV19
TGTGCCAGTGGGACAGCTATCACTGAAGCTTTCTTT
CASGTAITEAFF
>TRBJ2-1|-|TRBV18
TGTGCCAGCTCACCACCGATACGGGCCTTCCTCTCCTACAATGAGCAGTTCTTC
CASSPPIRAFLSYNEQFF
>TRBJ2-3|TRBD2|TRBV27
TGTGCCAGCAGTTGGGGACTAGCGGGAGGCCCTACAGATACGCAGTATTTT
CASSWGLAGGPTDTQYF
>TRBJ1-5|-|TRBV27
TGTGCCAGCAGTTTGGGGGGGTTTAGCAATCAGCCCCAGCATTTT
CASSLGGFSNQPQHF
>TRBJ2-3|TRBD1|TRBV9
TGTGCCAGCAGCCAGGAAGGACAGGGAGCCACGAATACGCAGTATTTT
CASSQEGQGATNTQYF
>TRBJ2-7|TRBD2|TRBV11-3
TGTGCCAGCAGCTTAGATCTGCGGGAGTTTATCGAGCAGTACTTC
CASSLDLREFIEQYF
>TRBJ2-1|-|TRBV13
TGTGCCAGCAGCTTAGCGGGTACTCGTAGCTCCTACAATGAGCAGTTCTTC
CASSLAGTRSSYNEQFF